The present entry profiles one TCR beta chain with its context. The sample belongs to a study of T cell changes during pregnancy in multiple sclerosis. There are 13 residues in the CDR3. Between the trimmed V and J ends, which lost 1 base and 8 bases, there was a span of 10 bases. CDR1 SGHTA and CDR2 FQGNSA come from the germline V gene. Repertoires were generated with immunoSEQ multiplex PCR, while TCRdb's copy carries only in-frame clones and drops some. The sample lists tens of thousands of clones; around 90% were seen once. The V and J genes are TRBV7-2 and TRBJ2-3, with D possibly matching TRBD2 (6 bases). The TCR originated in a female donor in good health, enrolled as a control in a pregnancy study. Sequenced material: peripheral blood, taken in the third trimester of pregnancy. CDR3 sequence: CASSLGTTGTQYF. The DNA for the CDR3 is TGTGCCAGCAGCTTAGGGACTACGGGTACGCAGTATTTT.